This TCR beta chain came from a study of regulatory T cells in long-lasting Graves disease. The study's findings and limits: Limited samples may have lowered accuracy. Persistent Graves' disease cases displayed lower TCR diversity than newly diagnosed ones. New patients shared fewer public clonotypes (966) than persistent patients did (about 2,700).

Time point defined: persistent/refractory GD, antithyroid drugs over 5 years with positive TRAb. PBMC RNA was the source of the TCR library. American Thyroid Association guidelines were used to diagnose Graves' disease. Arm-PCR with iRepertoire HTBI primers amplified the CDR3 regions for these TCR beta libraries. MiXCR, applied by TCRdb to the multiplex PCR reads, yields one record per CDR3 protein. The sample contains 400,000 to 450,000 distinct CDR3 sequences, 23% of which appear only once. This clonotype was detected a few times. As yet, its antigen is unknown. Per germline, CDR1 DFQATT and CDR2 SNEGSKA (reference sequence). There are 15 residues in the CDR3.

The sequencing used peripheral blood mononuclear cells (PBMCs), collected when the disease was refractory, from a patient treated with antithyroid drugs. This chain connects TRBV20-1 to TRBJ2-7; TRBD2 matches 14 bases. This TCR derives from a female donor with Graves disease. The CDR3 nucleotides read TGCAGCCTACCGGGACTAGCGGGAGTCACCTACGAGCAGTACTTC. This translates into CSLPGLAGVTYEQYF.